Following are 12 T cell receptor beta chains from one sample sequenced in a study of T cell responses to AZD1222 COVID-19 vaccine. Profiled with immunoSEQ multiplex PCR; TCRdb holds only in-frame clones, not every one. The sample records tens of thousands of clones, roughly 90% being singletons. Sequenced here: peripheral blood, sampled on day 0 of AZD1222 vaccination. Receptors originate from an adult in good health.

The CDR3: CASSFESRETQYF. DNA of the CDR3: TGTGCCAGCAGCTTTGAGTCTCGAGAGACCCAGTACTTC. The J gene is TRBJ2-5, the V gene TRBV11-3; D is undetermined. The CDR3 extends over 13 amino acids. The germline V and J ends were trimmed by 3 bases and 4 bases, with 9 bases remaining between them. Per germline, CDR1 SGHNT and CDR2 YENEEA.

This chain links TRBV5-6 with TRBJ1-5; 9 bases agree with TRBD1. Germline assignment: CDR1 SGHDT and CDR2 YYEEEE. V lost 2 bases, J lost 6 bases, and 6 bases stayed unmatched. The CDR3 length is 15 residues. CDR3 DNA sequence: TGTGCCAGCAGCTTAGGGACAGGGTACGGTCAGCCCCAGCATTTT. Protein sequence: CASSLGTGYGQPQHF.

The rearrangement uses TRBV19 and TRBJ1-4, with 10 bases aligning to TRBD1. Looked up from germline, CDR1 is LNHDA and CDR2 is SQIVND (reference sequence). J gave up 13 bases and V 6 bases, and 17 bases lay outside the gene matches. This CDR3 is 16 amino acids long. The CDR3 sequence is CASSHRTGTGATRLFF. The CDR3 nucleotides read TGTGCCAGTAGCCATCGTACCGGGACAGGGGCTACTAGACTGTTTTTT.

The chain combines TRBV7-3 with TRBJ1-2; TRBD1 aligns across 7 bases. The CDR3 totals 15 residues. J was trimmed by 4 bases and V by 5 bases; bases with no gene match: 10. The germline gives CDR1 SGHTA, CDR2 FQGTGA. The CDR3, as DNA: TGTGCCAGCAGCCGTGATGTGACAGGGAGCTATGGCTACACCTTC. This sequence encodes CASSRDVTGSYGYTF.

A single count supports this clone. The chain is built from TRBV7-2 and TRBJ1-4, with 7 bases identical to TRBD1. J was trimmed by 7 bases and V by 2 bases; bases with no gene match: 7. The CDR3 contains 15 residues. CDR1 is SGHTA, CDR2 FQGNSA, per germline. In nucleotides, the CDR3 is TGTGCCAGCAGCTTAATTGGGGACAGAGGTGAAAAACTGTTTTTT. Its protein is CASSLIGDRGEKLFF.

This clone appeared a few times. The CDR3 here is CASSFGLARGNEQFF. The CDR3 bases are TGTGCCAGCAGTTTCGGACTAGCGAGGGGGAATGAGCAGTTCTTC. The rearrangement joins TRBV2 to TRBJ2-1; 9 bases match TRBD2. This CDR3 is 15 amino acids long. Germline-derived CDR1 and CDR2 are SNHLY and FYNNEI. V dropped 5 bases and J dropped 7; count of bases not matched to a gene: 9. Combining the CDR3 with reference TRBV2 and TRBJ2-1 gives the whole variable domain EPEVTQTPSHQVTQMGQEVILRCVPISNHLYFYWYRQILGQKVEFLVSFYNNEISEKSEIFDDQFSVERPDGSNFTLKIRSTKLEDSAMYFCASSFGLARGNEQFFGPGTRLTVL.

The chain couples TRBV7-9 to TRBJ2-3, with D maybe TRBD2 (5 bases). This CDR3 comprises 12 residues. Germline assignment: CDR1 SEHNR and CDR2 FQNEAQ (reference sequence). V dropped 5 bases and J dropped 3 bases, with 6 bases sitting between them. CDR3 coding DNA: TGTGCCAGCAGCCGCGGGACAGATACGCAGTATTTT. Amino acids: CASSRGTDTQYF.

V and J are TRBV18 and TRBJ2-7; D is possibly TRBD2 (5 bases). This CDR3 comprises 16 residues. CDR1 and CDR2 (germline): KGHSH, LQKENI. Trimming pared 6 bases from V and 3 bases from J, leaving 21 bases between. The DNA for the CDR3 is TGTGCCAGCTCCCCGAGCTTGCTAGCAAGTTTCTACGAGCAGTACTTC. This sequence encodes CASSPSLLASFYEQYF.

This chain links TRBV27 with TRBJ2-5, with D perhaps TRBD1 (6 bases). Germline values: CDR1 MNHEY, CDR2 SMNVEV (reference sequence). The V end was cut by 3 bases, the J end by 4 bases, with 12 bases between. The CDR3 has 14 amino acids. CDR3: CASSLDRGTETQYF. The CDR3 nucleotides read TGTGCCAGCAGTTTGGACAGAGGAACAGAGACCCAGTACTTC.

CDR3 DNA: TGTGCCAGCAGCCAAGCCTCGGGACGGGGCACAGATACGCAGTATTTT. Encoded protein: CASSQASGRGTDTQYF. The chain has TRBV4-2 and TRBJ2-3, with D possibly called TRBD1 or TRBD2 (5 bases each). The CDR3 is 16 residues long. CDR1 and CDR2 (germline): LGHNA, YNFKEQ. With 1 base removed from V and 1 base from J, the gap between germline ends came to 12 bases.

This chain links TRBV6-6 with TRBJ2-3; TRBD1 is a possible D gene (5 bases). Germline assignment: CDR1 MNHNY and CDR2 SVGAGI (reference sequence). The CDR3 runs to 13 residues. Trimming cost V 6 bases and J 4 bases, with 11 bases left between them. The CDR3 DNA is TGTGCCAGCAGGGTCCAGGGTCCAGATACGCAGTATTTT. This gives the protein CASRVQGPDTQYF.

V and J are TRBV6-1 and TRBJ2-7, with 7 bases matching TRBD2. Germline CDR1 MNHNS, CDR2 SASEGT. This CDR3 contains 16 residues. With 0 bases clipped from V and 0 bases from J, the junction kept 5 bases outside the gene matches. This CDR3 reads CASSEAEGGGSYEQYF. The CDR3 coding sequence is TGTGCCAGCAGTGAAGCGGAGGGCGGGGGCTCCTACGAGCAGTACTTC.